Listed below are T cell receptor beta chains from one sample, sequenced in a study of early T cells in non-severe SARS-CoV-2 infection. TCRdb analysed the 5' RACE reads with MiXCR anew, one entry per CDR3 protein. The sample consists of tens of thousands of distinct CDR3 sequences, roughly 15% of them appearing once. The sample was whole blood. These receptors were obtained from an adult who was a healthcare worker with PCR-confirmed SARS-CoV-2 infection or an uninfected control (not recorded which). CDR3s include the opening cysteine and the closing phenylalanine or tryptophan. The order of the fields is V gene, J gene, clone size, D gene, CDR3 protein, CDR3 DNA. D genes are given only for firm matches. Size is omitted from some rows. Given values are once, few, many or a class for expanded clones.

>TRBV30|TRBJ1-2|few|.
CAWSVSTEAGYTF
TGTGCCTGGAGTGTTTCGACAGAGGCGGGCTACACCTTC
>TRBV5-1|TRBJ1-5|many|.
CASSPGGDQPQHF
TGCGCCAGCAGCCCGGGTGGTGATCAGCCCCAGCATTTT
>TRBV6-5|TRBJ1-1|few|.
CATSIPGLTEAFF
TGTGCCACCTCGATCCCAGGTTTAACTGAAGCTTTCTTT
>TRBV12-3/TRBV12-4|TRBJ1-1|few|.
CASSIGGTEAFF
TGTGCCAGCAGCATAGGCGGCACTGAAGCTTTCTTT
>TRBV20-1|TRBJ1-1|many|TRBD1
CSAPGQWNTEAFF
TGCAGTGCGCCGGGACAGTGGAACACTGAAGCTTTCTTT
>TRBV10-2|TRBJ2-3|few|TRBD2
CASSGLAGVTDTQYF
TGCGCCAGCAGTGGACTAGCGGGGGTCACAGATACGCAGTATTTT
>TRBV12-3/TRBV12-4|TRBJ1-2|many|.
CASSYLRVPYGYTF
TGTGCCAGCAGTTACCTGAGGGTCCCCTATGGCTACACCTTC
>TRBV20-1|TRBJ1-2|few|.
CSARGNQNFNYGYTF
TGCAGTGCTAGAGGGAATCAAAATTTTAACTATGGCTACACCTTC
>TRBV5-1|TRBJ2-3|.|TRBD1
CASSQTGQGGTDTQYF
TGCGCCAGCAGCCAAACTGGACAGGGAGGCACAGATACGCAGTATTTT
>TRBV12-3/TRBV12-4|TRBJ1-3|many|TRBD1
CASSSQGRGRGGGNTIYF
TGTGCCAGCAGTTCGCAGGGCAGGGGGCGCGGTGGCGGAAACACCATATATTTT
>TRBV27|TRBJ1-2|.|.
CASRLNRDGIYGYTF
TGTGCCAGCAGACTGAACCGGGACGGGATCTATGGCTACACCTTC
>TRBV9|TRBJ1-2|.|TRBD1
CASSVGRGQWDGYTF
TGTGCCAGCAGCGTGGGCCGGGGACAGTGGGATGGCTACACCTTC
>TRBV11-2|TRBJ2-4|many|TRBD1
CASSLDDRGHIQYF
TGTGCCAGCAGCTTAGATGACAGGGGACACATTCAGTACTTC
>TRBV7-8|TRBJ1-2|many|.
CASSLGWGGYTF
TGTGCCAGCAGCTTAGGTTGGGGTGGCTACACCTTC
>TRBV4-1|TRBJ1-2|many|.
CASSQASGNYGYTF
TGCGCCAGCAGCCAAGCATCCGGCAACTATGGCTACACCTTC
>TRBV11-2|TRBJ1-2|.|.
CASSLGGSTNYGYTF
TGTGCCAGCAGCTTAGGTGGCAGTACTAACTATGGCTACACCTTC
>TRBV20-1|TRBJ2-1|few|TRBD1
CSGGRGQVNEQFF
TGCAGTGGGGGCAGGGGGCAAGTAAATGAGCAGTTCTTC
>TRBV7-2|TRBJ2-3|few|TRBD2
CASSLGGGVGDTQYF
TGTGCCAGCAGCTTAGGTGGGGGGGTTGGAGATACGCAGTATTTT
>TRBV18|TRBJ2-1|few|TRBD1
CASSPETGMSEQFF
TGTGCCAGCTCACCAGAGACAGGGATGAGTGAGCAGTTCTTC
>TRBV20-1|TRBJ2-2|few|TRBD1
CSARDQRAGGTGELFF
TGCAGTGCTAGAGATCAGAGGGCAGGGGGCACCGGGGAGCTGTTTTTT
>TRBV10-1|TRBJ2-2|many|.
CASRDTGELFF
TGCGCCAGCCGTGACACCGGGGAGCTGTTTTTT
>TRBV7-9|TRBJ1-2|many|.
CASSLYRINTGSDGYTF
TGTGCCAGCAGCTTATACCGCATTAACACAGGGTCCGATGGCTACACCTTC
>TRBV29-1|TRBJ1-1|.|.
CSTFGGRTEAFF
TGCAGCACATTCGGGGGGCGCACTGAAGCTTTCTTT
>TRBV10-1|TRBJ2-1|many|.
CASSAGVRSYNEQFF
TGCGCCAGCAGCGCCGGGGTACGCTCCTACAATGAGCAGTTCTTC
>TRBV29-1|TRBJ1-1|.|.
CSGRVMAEAFF
TGCAGCGGCAGGGTAATGGCTGAAGCTTTCTTT
>TRBV10-3|TRBJ2-1|.|.
CAISGGNNEQFF
TGTGCCATCAGCGGCGGGAACAATGAGCAGTTCTTC
>TRBV12-3/TRBV12-4|TRBJ1-5|few|.
CASSLNLGQPQHF
TGTGCCAGCAGTTTAAACCTGGGCCAGCCCCAGCATTTT
>TRBV7-2|TRBJ2-1|many|TRBD1
CASSLGQGTYNEQFF
TGTGCCAGCAGCTTAGGACAGGGGACCTACAATGAGCAGTTCTTC
>TRBV5-1|TRBJ2-3|few|TRBD2
CASTEAGTSFIDTQYF
TGCGCCAGCACCGAGGCCGGGACTAGCTTCATTGATACGCAGTATTTT
>TRBV7-6|TRBJ2-3|many|.
CASSLDSTDTQYF
TGTGCCAGCAGCTTAGATTCCACAGATACGCAGTATTTT
>TRBV5-1|TRBJ2-3|.|.
CASRKYLAGTDTQYF
TGCGCCAGCAGGAAATATTTGGCGGGCACAGATACGCAGTATTTT
>TRBV19|TRBJ2-5|few|.
CASSNSRRAVRGETQYF
TGTGCCAGTAGTAACAGTCGTCGGGCGGTCAGGGGAGAGACCCAGTACTTC
>TRBV27|TRBJ1-1|many|.
CASSFDRLPTTEAFF
TGTGCCAGCAGTTTCGACAGACTCCCGACCACTGAAGCTTTCTTT
>TRBV5-4|TRBJ2-5|.|TRBD2
CASRAGGQETQYF
TGTGCCAGCAGGGCGGGGGGGCAAGAGACCCAGTACTTC
>TRBV2|TRBJ1-5|.|TRBD1
CASRDRGNQPQHF
TGTGCCAGCCGGGACAGGGGCAATCAGCCCCAGCATTTT
>TRBV12-3/TRBV12-4|TRBJ2-1|few|.
CASKPSAGLGQFF
TGTGCCAGCAAACCTAGCGCGGGTTTGGGGCAGTTCTTC
>TRBV29-1|TRBJ2-3|few|TRBD1
CSSVGGQDTDTQYF
TGCAGCTCTGTGGGTGGACAGGACACAGATACGCAGTATTTT
>TRBV18|TRBJ1-2|.|.
CASSPEITDGYTF
TGTGCCAGCTCACCGGAAATTACGGATGGCTACACCTTC
>TRBV7-2|TRBJ2-3|many|TRBD2
CASSPPGLAGGGTDTQYF
TGTGCCAGCAGCCCCCCGGGACTAGCGGGGGGCGGCACAGATACGCAGTATTTT
>TRBV19|TRBJ1-5|.|TRBD1
CASKIQDRGEQPQHF
TGTGCCAGTAAGATCCAGGACAGGGGAGAGCAGCCCCAGCATTTT
>TRBV12-3/TRBV12-4|TRBJ2-1|.|.
CASRPSGNSYNEQFF
TGTGCCAGCAGGCCGTCGGGGAACTCCTACAATGAGCAGTTCTTC
>TRBV27|TRBJ1-2|.|.
CASSLSQGGYGYTF
TGTGCCAGCAGTTTATCACAGGGAGGCTATGGCTACACCTTC
>TRBV30|TRBJ1-2|.|.
CAWSVRGGYGYTF
TGTGCCTGGAGTGTAAGGGGCGGCTATGGCTACACCTTC
>TRBV20-1|TRBJ1-6|.|.
CSARAGGLSSYNSPLHF
TGCAGTGCTAGAGCGGGGGGATTAAGCTCCTATAATTCACCCCTCCACTTT
>TRBV5-6|TRBJ2-1|few|TRBD2
CASRITSGGLYNEQFF
TGTGCCAGTAGGATTACTAGCGGGGGCCTCTACAATGAGCAGTTCTTC
>TRBV10-1|TRBJ1-1|.|TRBD1
CASSESRQGLTEAFF
TGCGCCAGCAGTGAGTCGAGACAGGGGCTAACTGAAGCTTTCTTT
>TRBV7-2|TRBJ2-3|.|.
CASSPLQTTDTQYF
TGTGCCAGCAGCCCTTTGCAAACCACAGATACGCAGTATTTT
>TRBV29-1|TRBJ2-5|once|.
CSAGRSQETQYF
TGCAGCGCCGGTCGTAGCCAAGAGACCCAGTACTTC
>TRBV14|TRBJ1-1|few|TRBD1
CASSQERGLGVNTEAFF
TGTGCCAGCAGCCAAGAAAGGGGGCTGGGAGTGAACACTGAAGCTTTCTTT
>TRBV5-5|TRBJ1-1|.|.
CASSYINTNTEAFF
TGTGCCAGCAGCTATATTAATACCAACACTGAAGCTTTCTTT
>TRBV7-7|TRBJ2-3|.|.
CASSLTRTPTDTQYF
TGTGCCAGCAGCCTCACAAGGACCCCCACAGATACGCAGTATTTT
>TRBV5-6|TRBJ2-1|.|.
CASSTKGAGSNNEQFF
TGTGCCAGCAGCACAAAGGGAGCAGGCTCAAACAATGAGCAGTTCTTC
>TRBV5-6|TRBJ1-5|many|.
CASRSLGGNQPQHF
TGTGCCAGCAGATCGCTGGGGGGAAATCAGCCCCAGCATTTT
>TRBV6-1|TRBJ2-1|.|TRBD2
CASSALAGLYNEQFF
TGTGCCAGCAGTGCACTAGCGGGACTCTACAATGAGCAGTTCTTC
>TRBV29-1|TRBJ1-1|few|TRBD1
CSALTGVSAEAFF
TGCAGCGCCTTGACAGGGGTATCGGCTGAAGCTTTCTTT